The clone carrying this T cell receptor beta chain was seen more than once but under ten times. Germline V CDR1 and CDR2: MGHDK, SYGVNS. The CDR3 is 13 amino acids. The V gene lost 5 bases and the J gene lost 0 bases, with 7 bases spanning the gap. This record comes from a study of blood T cell repertoires in COVID-19. Produced via immunoSEQ multiplex PCR; TCRdb's table is partial and in-frame only. The sample records 250,000 to 300,000 clones, 81% being singletons. What was sequenced was peripheral blood. The V call is TRBV25-1, the J call TRBJ1-2; TRBD1 is a possible D gene (6 bases). The receptor's source is a woman in her sixties or seventies with active or convalescent COVID-19. The CDR3 sequence: CASSRTANYGYTF. In nucleotides, the CDR3 is TGTGCCAGCAGTCGGACAGCTAACTATGGCTACACCTTC.